Listed here are 19 T cell receptor beta chains from one sample, sequenced in a study of T cell responses to AZD1222 COVID-19 vaccine. Data came from immunoSEQ multiplex PCR; TCRdb stores just in-frame clones and leaves some out. The sample includes around 100,000 clones, roughly 91% seen only once; the top ten take roughly 5%. This specimen was peripheral blood, taken on day 0 of AZD1222 vaccination. All receptors derive from an adult in good health.

This clone occurred a few times. This chain's CDR3 is CASSPGGLRNTIYF. The CDR3 nucleotides read TGTGCCAGCAGCCCCGGGGGTTTGAGAAACACCATATATTTT. The chain uses TRBV6-2 or TRBV6-3 and TRBJ1-3; possible D gene TRBD1, 5 bases. There are 14 residues in the CDR3. The V end lost 6 bases, the J end lost 5 bases, and 14 bases lay between the germline ends. From germline, CDR1 is MNHEY and CDR2 SVGEGT.

J is TRBJ2-3 and V is TRBV9; D is unresolved. CDR3 length equals 14 residues. The germline V gene has CDR1 SGDLS and CDR2 YYNGEE. Trimming shortened V by 3 bases and J by 1 base, and 9 bases separated the two germline ends. CDR3 sequence: CASSAGPGTDTQYF. Here the CDR3 DNA reads TGTGCCAGCAGCGCCGGGCCGGGCACAGATACGCAGTATTTT. The full variable domain, its missing parts supplied by reference TRBV9 and TRBJ2-3, is DSGVTQTPKHLITATGQRVTLRCSPRSGDLSVYWYQQSLDQGLQFLIQYYNGEERAKGNILERFSAQQFPDLHSELNLSSLELGDSALYFCASSAGPGTDTQYFGPGTRLTVL.

This clone appeared a single time. This chain uses TRBV2 with TRBJ1-5; D is ambiguous. The ends were cut back, 5 bases at V and 5 bases at J, with 7 bases in the middle. The CDR3 extends over 12 amino acids. Germline CDR1 SNHLY, CDR2 FYNNEI. In nucleotides, the CDR3 is TGTGCCAGCAGTTCCCTTTATCAGCCCCAGCATTTT. It is translated as CASSSLYQPQHF.

V usage is TRBV2 and J usage is TRBJ2-1; D gene unclear. CDR3 size: 13 residues. Germline V gene data show CDR1 as SNHLY and CDR2 as FYNNEI. V was shortened by 6 bases and J by 3 bases, with 9 bases between the two germline ends. Written as DNA, the CDR3 is TGTGCCAGCAGCGAAATTGTCTACAATGAGCAGTTCTTC. Residues: CASSEIVYNEQFF.

This chain uses TRBV3-1 (or the pseudogene TRBV3-2) with TRBJ1-1; tentatively, D is TRBD1 (6 bases). Germline V gene sequence: CDR1 LGHDT, CDR2 YNNKEL (reference sequence). CDR3 size: 13 residues. V was trimmed by 5 bases and J by 3 bases, leaving 10 bases between them. Here the CDR3 DNA reads TGTGCCAGCAGCTACAGGGCAGACACTGAAGCTTTCTTT. It encodes CASSYRADTEAFF.

V usage is TRBV7-3 and J usage is TRBJ1-4; D remains unclear. CDR1 is SGHTA, CDR2 FQGTGA, per germline. V was clipped by 1 base and J by 0 bases, with 6 bases between them. CDR3 length: 15 amino acids. The CDR3 loop is CASSLRAATNEKLFF. In nucleotides, the CDR3 is TGTGCCAGCAGCTTAAGAGCTGCAACTAATGAAAAACTGTTTTTT.

The V gene is TRBV5-1, the J gene TRBJ1-2; D remains ambiguous. V gave up 4 bases and J gave up 2 bases, with 6 bases separating them. The CDR3 extends over 12 amino acids. CDR1 and CDR2 from the germline V gene are SGHRS and YFSETQ. The CDR3 is CASSEWNYGYTF. The CDR3 DNA is TGCGCCAGCAGCGAATGGAACTATGGCTACACCTTC.

This sequence joins TRBV7-8 and TRBJ1-5; D gene ambiguous. CDR3 length: 12 amino acids. In germline, CDR1 is SGHVS, CDR2 FQNEAQ. The DNA for the CDR3 is TGTCGCGCCAGAGGGCCCAATCAGCCCCAGCATTTT. This sequence encodes CRARGPNQPQHF.

This chain joins TRBV2 and TRBJ1-2; TRBD1 might be the D (6 bases). The ends were cut back, 7 bases at V and 5 bases at J, with 11 bases in the middle. The CDR3 covers 12 residues. Germline loops: CDR1 SNHLY, CDR2 FYNNEI. This chain's CDR3 is CASTERGYGYTF. CDR3 nucleotide sequence: TGTGCCAGCACTGAGAGGGGGTATGGCTACACCTTC.

This sequence joins TRBV11-1 and TRBJ1-4; D uncertain. From germline, CDR1 is SGHAT and CDR2 FQDESV (reference sequence). V gave up 8 bases and J gave up 5 bases, with 9 bases separating them. This CDR3 spans 12 amino acids. CDR3 DNA: TGTGCCAGCGGTACGGGGAATGAAAAACTGTTTTTT. It is translated as CASGTGNEKLFF.

This clone was recorded a few times. The rearrangement links TRBV6-5 to TRBJ2-2, with a possible D match to TRBD1 (6 bases). With 5 bases removed from V and 6 bases from J, the gap between germline ends came to 7 bases. The V gene's germline CDR1 is MNHEY and CDR2 SVGAGI. This CDR3 contains 12 residues. CDR3 in DNA: TGTGCCAGCAGTCCAGGGGCCGGGGAGCTGTTTTTT. Translated: CASSPGAGELFF.

There are a few counts of this clone. The chain links TRBV19 to TRBJ1-5; D is undetermined. CDR3 length: 13 amino acids. Germline V gene data show CDR1 as LNHDA and CDR2 as SQIVND (reference sequence). The germline V and J ends were trimmed by 10 bases and 4 bases, with 14 bases remaining between them. The DNA of the CDR3 is TGTGCCACACGGTGGGAAGGGAATCAGCCCCAGCATTTT. Translating it yields CATRWEGNQPQHF.

J is TRBJ1-3 and V is TRBV6-5; 7 nucleotides match TRBD1. The J segment lost 3 bases and the V segment lost 8 bases, leaving 7 bases of the junction unmatched. The germline V gene has CDR1 MNHEY and CDR2 SVGAGI. The CDR3 has 14 residues. For the CDR3, the DNA is TGTGCCAGCGGCAGAAGGGACAGTGGAAACACCATATATTTT. Its protein is CASGRRDSGNTIYF.

This sequence joins TRBV7-3 and TRBJ1-2; 8 bases map to TRBD1. The germline V gene encodes CDR1 SGHTA and CDR2 FQGTGA. The CDR3 has 13 residues. V gave up 5 bases and J gave up 7 bases; unmatched junction bases: 6. The CDR3 region has the DNA TGTGCCAGCAGCCTCGGACAGGGTGGTGGCTACACCTTC. This gives the protein CASSLGQGGGYTF.

The rearrangement links TRBV4-2 to TRBJ1-3, with D unclear. The germline gives CDR1 LGHNA, CDR2 YNFKEQ. Trimming removed 1 base at V and 1 base at J, with 11 bases between. The length of the CDR3 is 16 residues. The CDR3 bases are TGTGCCAGCAGCCAAGCCACGGTCGCGTCTGGAAACACCATATATTTT. It encodes CASSQATVASGNTIYF.

This clone was recorded once. V usage is TRBV12-3 or TRBV12-4 and J usage is TRBJ1-3; TRBD1 might be the D (5 bases). Trimming took 6 bases from V and 9 from J, leaving 12 bases between them. The CDR3 extends over 12 amino acids. The CDR3 nucleotides read TGTGCCAGCAGCCAGGGATTTGGCACCATATATTTT. It is translated as CASSQGFGTIYF.

This chain links TRBV4-2 with TRBJ2-5; D call uncertain. CDR1 and CDR2 from the germline V gene are LGHNA and YNFKEQ. V lost 0 bases and J 5 bases, leaving 13 bases between the germline ends. The CDR3 covers 15 residues. The CDR3 DNA sequence: TGTGCCAGCAGCCAAGATTCGAGTTTCTATGAGACCCAGTACTTC. It specifies CASSQDSSFYETQYF.

The V call is TRBV7-9, the J call TRBJ2-4, with D perhaps being TRBD1 or TRBD2 (6 bases each). This CDR3 is built from 16 residues. V lost 6 bases to trimming and J lost 1 base, with 16 bases between them. The germline CDR1 and CDR2 sequences are SEHNR and FQNEAQ (reference sequence). In nucleotides, the CDR3 is TGTGCCAGCAGGGAGGGGGACTCCCCTGCCAAAAACATTCAGTACTTC. Encoded protein: CASREGDSPAKNIQYF.

This clone was observed a single time. This chain connects TRBV6-6 to TRBJ1-1; D is unclear. This CDR3 has 14 residues. Germline lookup yields CDR1 MNHNY and CDR2 SVGAGI (reference sequence). V dropped 5 bases and J dropped 9 bases, with 19 bases sitting between them. The CDR3 nucleotides are TGTGCCAGCAGTCATCAGGTGGAGGATGCGAAAGCTTTCTTT. Amino acid sequence: CASSHQVEDAKAFF.